The 20 T cell receptor beta chains below were found in one sample sequenced in a study of shared clonotypes between healthy human individuals. Naive CD8 cells lacked CD45RO and underwent positive selection for CCR7, leaving out terminally differentiated effector memory CD45RA+ cells. Here immunoSEQ multiplex PCR was the method, and the copy in TCRdb shows in-frame clones only, minus some. This table has 700,000 to 950,000 clones, 96% appearing once. The sample comprised naive CD8+ T cells sorted from blood. These receptors all come from a man younger than 40 in good health.

Regarding this clone: Other DNA sequences in this sample translate to the same CDR3. The CDR3 loop reads CASSVGVGGTDTQYF. The DNA for the CDR3 is TGTGCCAGCAGCGTAGGTGTCGGGGGCACAGATACGCAGTATTTT. This chain connects TRBV9 to TRBJ2-3; tentatively, D is TRBD2 (5 bases). Germline V lookup: CDR1 SGDLS, CDR2 YYNGEE. The CDR3 consists of 15 residues. V lost 0 bases and J 1 base, leaving 9 bases between the germline ends.

The J gene is TRBJ2-1, the V gene TRBV29-1, with TRBD2 identical over 10 bases. Germline trimming cut 7 bases from V and 8 bases from J; bases unmatched to any gene: 8. This CDR3 has 13 amino acids. Germline V CDR1 and CDR2: SQVTM, ANQGSEA. In DNA, the CDR3 is TGCAGCGCTCACGGCCTAGCGGGAGATGAGCAGTTCTTC. It translates to CSAHGLAGDEQFF.

The chain carries TRBV20-1 and TRBJ2-7; the D is unclear. CDR1 DFQATT and CDR2 SNEGSKA come from the germline V gene (reference sequence). V was pared by 7 bases and J by 3 bases, with 10 bases between. The CDR3 contains 11 residues. The CDR3: CSGGVDYEQYF. The DNA of the CDR3 is TGCAGTGGCGGAGTGGACTACGAGCAGTACTTC.

This clone was found a few times. In DNA form, the CDR3 reads TGTGCCAGCTCTCAAGGACAGATACGAGGAGAGACCCAGTACTTC. Its protein product is CASSQGQIRGETQYF. The chain combines TRBV18 with TRBJ2-5; the D gene is possibly TRBD1 (6 bases). The CDR3 runs 15 residues. The V gene lost 6 bases and the J gene lost 4 bases, with 18 bases spanning the gap. Germline CDR1 is KGHSH and CDR2 is LQKENI.

Of note for this clone: The same CDR3 is also encoded by other DNA sequences in this sample. The gene calls are TRBV11-2 and TRBJ2-1, with D perhaps TRBD1 or TRBD2 (6 bases each). V gave up 1 base and J gave up 4 bases, with 8 bases separating them. Germline CDR1 is SGHAT and CDR2 is FQNNGV. The length of the CDR3 is 14 residues. In nucleotides, the CDR3 is TGTGCCAGCAGCTTAGGAGGGGGGTACAATGAGCAGTTCTTC. This encodes CASSLGGGYNEQFF.

The chain recombines TRBV7-9 with TRBJ2-7; D call uncertain. Germline lookup yields CDR1 SEHNR and CDR2 FQNEAQ (reference sequence). The CDR3 has 12 amino acids. V lost 5 bases and J lost 5, with 10 bases in between. CDR3 amino acids: CASSALANEQYF. In nucleotides, the CDR3 is TGTGCCAGCAGCGCACTGGCCAACGAGCAGTACTTC.

The V and J genes are TRBV7-9 and TRBJ2-7, with D possibly being TRBD1 (5 bases). The CDR3 runs 12 residues. Trimming removed 0 bases at V and 9 bases at J, with 9 bases between. From germline, CDR1 is SEHNR and CDR2 FQNEAQ (reference sequence). The CDR3 nucleotides read TGTGCCAGCAGCTTAGCTCAGGGAATGCAGTACTTC. Its translation: CASSLAQGMQYF.

The rearrangement links TRBV15 to TRBJ2-3; D unclear. The CDR3 totals 17 residues. CDR1 is LNHNV and CDR2 is YYDKDF in the germline V gene (reference sequence). V lost 0 bases, J lost 0 bases, and 13 bases lay in between. CDR3 sequence: CATSRDLVVSSTDTQYF. The CDR3 coding sequence is TGTGCCACCAGCAGAGATCTTGTGGTGTCTAGCACAGATACGCAGTATTTT. The whole variable domain, remainder taken from reference TRBV15 and TRBJ2-3, is DAMVIQNPRYQVTQFGKPVTLSCSQTLNHNVMYWYQQKSSQAPKLLFHYYDKDFNNEADTPDNFQSRRPNTSFCFLDIRSPGLGDTAMYLCATSRDLVVSSTDTQYFGPGTRLTVL.

V is TRBV9 and J is TRBJ2-1, with 7 bases fitting TRBD2. CDR3 length: 15 residues. With 3 bases clipped from V and 3 bases from J, the junction kept 6 bases outside the gene matches. CDR1 and CDR2 from the germline V gene are SGDLS and YYNGEE. The CDR3 here is CASSGGSPLYNEQFF. In DNA form, the CDR3 reads TGTGCCAGCAGCGGCGGGAGTCCCCTCTACAATGAGCAGTTCTTC.

The chain employs TRBV27 and TRBJ1-1, with unresolved D. Trimming took off 0 bases at V and 7 bases at J, with 6 bases between the two ends. This CDR3 is built from 12 residues. Per the germline V gene, CDR1 is MNHEY and CDR2 is SMNVEV (reference sequence). The CDR3 is CASSLSGGEAFF. The CDR3 region has the DNA TGTGCCAGCAGTTTATCGGGCGGTGAAGCTTTCTTT.

V is TRBV5-1 and J is TRBJ2-1; TRBD2 aligns across 8 bases. The CDR3 has 16 amino acids. Germline CDR1 reads SGHRS; CDR2 reads YFSETQ. V lost 0 bases and J lost 6; bases outside the gene matches: 8. Here the CDR3 DNA reads TGCGCCAGCAGCTTGGATTCCGGACTAGCAGGCAATGAGCAGTTCTTC. Amino acid sequence: CASSLDSGLAGNEQFF.

This clone was seen just once. The rearrangement joins TRBV5-3 to TRBJ2-1; TRBD2 matches 11 bases. Being an ORF, TRBV5-3 has a function that is uncertain. The V segment lost 0 bases and the J segment 6 bases; nucleotides outside the gene matches: 8. The CDR3 consists of 17 residues. The CDR3 region is CARSLACTSGSSNEQFF. The CDR3 region has the DNA TGTGCCAGAAGCTTGGCCTGTACTAGCGGGAGTAGCAATGAGCAGTTCTTC.

The chain is built from TRBV27 and TRBJ2-2; D is ambiguous. CDR1 MNHEY and CDR2 SMNVEV come from the germline V gene (reference sequence). The CDR3 is 14 amino acids. Trimming pared 1 base from V and 3 bases from J, leaving 6 bases between. This chain's CDR3 is CASSLYSYTGELFF. Written as DNA, the CDR3 is TGTGCCAGCAGTTTATACAGCTACACCGGGGAGCTGTTTTTT.

V and J are TRBV30 and TRBJ1-4; 10 bases align to TRBD1. V lost 7 bases, J lost 0 bases, and 5 bases stayed unmatched. Looked up from germline, CDR1 is GTSNPN and CDR2 is SVGIG (reference sequence). This CDR3 has 15 residues. The CDR3 bases are TGTGCCTTGGGGACAGGGGATTCAACTAATGAAAAACTGTTTTTT. The encoded protein is CALGTGDSTNEKLFF.

The chain uses TRBV7-5 and TRBJ2-7; TRBD1, the table's D call, was not compared with the DNA. TRBV7-5 represents a pseudogene. The length of the CDR3 is 17 residues. The CDR3, as DNA: TGTGTCAGAAGCATCATTTTAGCGGGACAGGGGCTCTACGAGCAGTACTTC. Its protein product is CVRSIILAGQGLYEQYF.

V is TRBV5-1 and J is TRBJ2-5; 8 bases fit TRBD2. The CDR3 spans 14 residues. J was trimmed by 4 bases and V by 5 bases; bases with no gene match: 7. Germline V gene lookup returns CDR1 SGHRS and CDR2 YFSETQ. CDR3 in amino acids: CASRRGELGETQYF. CDR3 in DNA: TGCGCCAGCAGGCGGGGGGAATTGGGAGAGACCCAGTACTTC.

This CDR3 reads CASSKGTSGRAGTGELFF. CDR3 coding DNA: TGTGCCAGCAGTAAAGGGACTAGCGGGAGGGCCGGGACCGGGGAGCTGTTTTTT. The chain has TRBV6-1 and TRBJ2-2; 16 nucleotides agree with TRBD2. Per germline, CDR1 MNHNS and CDR2 SASEGT. This CDR3 is built from 18 residues. V trimming: 5 bases; J trimming: 5 bases; junction bases outside the gene matches: 8.

J is TRBJ2-7 and V is TRBV27; possibly TRBD2 for D (5 bases). Trimming stripped 5 bases from V and 3 bases from J, with 14 bases between. The CDR3 is 14 residues long. Germline CDR1 reads MNHEY; CDR2 reads SMNVEV (reference sequence). The CDR3: CASSPNVAHYEQYF. CDR3 coding DNA: TGTGCCAGCAGTCCCAACGTAGCGCACTACGAGCAGTACTTC.

J is TRBJ2-7 and V is TRBV11-2; TRBD2 aligns across 8 bases. With 5 bases clipped from V and 0 bases from J, the junction kept 9 bases outside the gene matches. The CDR3 is made up of 16 amino acids. Germline V CDR1 and CDR2: SGHAT, FQNNGV. In DNA, the CDR3 is TGTGCCAGCAGCCCCGAGCGGGGGATCCTCTCCTACGAGCAGTACTTC. As protein: CASSPERGILSYEQYF.

V and J are TRBV7-9 and TRBJ1-4, with a possible D match to TRBD1 (6 bases). This CDR3 is built from 16 residues. CDR1 SEHNR and CDR2 FQNEAQ come from the germline V gene (reference sequence). V was trimmed by 5 bases and J by 3 bases, leaving 16 bases between them. CDR3 sequence reads: CASSPIGRGPNEKLFF. In nucleotides, the CDR3 is TGTGCCAGCAGCCCGATCGGGCGGGGGCCTAATGAAAAACTGTTTTTT. Drawing the rest from reference TRBV7-9 and TRBJ1-4, the complete variable domain is DTGVSQNPRHKITKRGQNVTFRCDPISEHNRLYWYRQTLGQGPEFLTYFQNEAQLEKSRLLSDRFSAERPKGSFSTLEIQRTEQGDSAMYLCASSPIGRGPNEKLFFGSGTQLSVL.